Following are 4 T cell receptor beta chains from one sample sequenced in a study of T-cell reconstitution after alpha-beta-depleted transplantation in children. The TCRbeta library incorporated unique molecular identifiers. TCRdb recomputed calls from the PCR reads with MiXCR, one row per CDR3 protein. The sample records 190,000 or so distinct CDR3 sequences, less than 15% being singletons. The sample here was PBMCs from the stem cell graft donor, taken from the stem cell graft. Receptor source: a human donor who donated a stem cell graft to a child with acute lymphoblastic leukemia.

The CDR3 here is CASSSRDRGEYGYTF. CDR3 coding DNA: TGTGCCAGCAGTTCGAGGGACAGGGGCGAATATGGCTACACCTTC. The V gene is TRBV27, the J gene TRBJ1-2, with 10 bases lining up with TRBD1. CDR1 is MNHEY, CDR2 SMNVEV, per germline (reference sequence). V trimming: 4 bases; J trimming: 5 bases; junction bases outside the gene matches: 7. The CDR3 runs to 15 residues.

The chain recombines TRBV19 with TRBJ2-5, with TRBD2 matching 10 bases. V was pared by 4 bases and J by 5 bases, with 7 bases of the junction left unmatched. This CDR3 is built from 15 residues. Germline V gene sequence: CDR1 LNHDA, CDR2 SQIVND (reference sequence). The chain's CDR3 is CASSRGSGRYETQYF. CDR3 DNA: TGTGCCAGTAGTAGGGGTAGCGGGAGGTATGAGACCCAGTACTTC.

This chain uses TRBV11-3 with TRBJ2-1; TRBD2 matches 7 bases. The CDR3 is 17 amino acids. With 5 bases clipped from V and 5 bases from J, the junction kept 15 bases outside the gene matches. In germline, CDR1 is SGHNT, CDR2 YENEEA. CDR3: CASSAGLVGGSNNEQFF. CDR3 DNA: TGTGCCAGCAGCGCAGGACTAGTAGGAGGAAGTAACAATGAGCAGTTCTTC.

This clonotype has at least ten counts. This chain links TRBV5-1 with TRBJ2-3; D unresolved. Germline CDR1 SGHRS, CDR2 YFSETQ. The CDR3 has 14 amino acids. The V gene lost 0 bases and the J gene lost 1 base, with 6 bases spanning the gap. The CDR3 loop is CASSLEVGTDTQYF. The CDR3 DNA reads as TGCGCCAGCAGCTTGGAAGTTGGCACAGATACGCAGTATTTT.